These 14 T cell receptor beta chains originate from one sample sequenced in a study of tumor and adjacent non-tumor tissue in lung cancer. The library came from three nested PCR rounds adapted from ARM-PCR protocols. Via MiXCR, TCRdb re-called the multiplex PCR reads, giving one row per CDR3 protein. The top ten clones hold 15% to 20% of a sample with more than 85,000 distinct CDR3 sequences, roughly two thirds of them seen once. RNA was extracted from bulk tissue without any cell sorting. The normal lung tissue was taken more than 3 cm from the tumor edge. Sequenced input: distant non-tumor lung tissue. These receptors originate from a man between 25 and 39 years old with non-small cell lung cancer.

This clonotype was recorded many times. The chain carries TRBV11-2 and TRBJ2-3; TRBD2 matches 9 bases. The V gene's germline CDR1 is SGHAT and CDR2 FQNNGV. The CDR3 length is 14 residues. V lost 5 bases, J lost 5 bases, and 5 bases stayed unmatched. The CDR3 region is CASSPLLAGDTQYF. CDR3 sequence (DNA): TGTGCCAGCAGCCCCCTACTAGCGGGAGATACGCAGTATTTT.

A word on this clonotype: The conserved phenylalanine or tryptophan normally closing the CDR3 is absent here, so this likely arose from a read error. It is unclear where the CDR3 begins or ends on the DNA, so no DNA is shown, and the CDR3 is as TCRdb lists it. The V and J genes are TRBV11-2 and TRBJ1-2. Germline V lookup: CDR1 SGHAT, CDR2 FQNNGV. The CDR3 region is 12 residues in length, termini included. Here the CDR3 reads CASSLSEYGYTV.

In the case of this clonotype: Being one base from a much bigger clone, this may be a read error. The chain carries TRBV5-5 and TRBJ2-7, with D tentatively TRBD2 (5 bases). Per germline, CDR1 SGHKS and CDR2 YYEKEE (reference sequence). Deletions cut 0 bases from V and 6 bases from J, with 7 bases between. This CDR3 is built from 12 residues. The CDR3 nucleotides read TGTGCCAGCAGCTTGGACCGGGGCGAGCAGTACTTC. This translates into CASSLDRGEQYF.

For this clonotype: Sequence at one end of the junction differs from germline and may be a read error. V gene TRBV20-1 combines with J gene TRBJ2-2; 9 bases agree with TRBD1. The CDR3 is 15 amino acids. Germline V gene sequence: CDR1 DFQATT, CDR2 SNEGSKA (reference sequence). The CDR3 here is CSATLQGADTVELFF. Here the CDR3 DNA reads TGCAGTGCCACTCTACAGGGGGCTGACACCGTGGAGCTGTTTTTT.

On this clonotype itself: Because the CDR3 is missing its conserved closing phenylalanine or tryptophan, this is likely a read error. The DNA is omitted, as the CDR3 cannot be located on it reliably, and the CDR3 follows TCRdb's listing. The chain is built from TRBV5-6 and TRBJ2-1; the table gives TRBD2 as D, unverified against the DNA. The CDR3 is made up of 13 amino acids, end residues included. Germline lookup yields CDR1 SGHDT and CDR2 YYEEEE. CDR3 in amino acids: CASSLGLGNEQFL.

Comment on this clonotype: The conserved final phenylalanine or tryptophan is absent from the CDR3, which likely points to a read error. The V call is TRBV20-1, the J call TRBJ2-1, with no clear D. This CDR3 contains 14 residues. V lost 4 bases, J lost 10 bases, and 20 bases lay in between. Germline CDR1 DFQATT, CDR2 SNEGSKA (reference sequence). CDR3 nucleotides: TGCAGTGCTACTCCCCGTGACGGCCAGCGAGAGCAGTTCTTG. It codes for CSATPRDGQREQFL.

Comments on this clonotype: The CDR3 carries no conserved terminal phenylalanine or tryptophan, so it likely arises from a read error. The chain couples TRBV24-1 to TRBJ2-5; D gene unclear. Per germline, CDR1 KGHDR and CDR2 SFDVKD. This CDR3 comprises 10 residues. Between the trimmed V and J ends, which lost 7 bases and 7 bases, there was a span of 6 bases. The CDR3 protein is CATREGTQYL. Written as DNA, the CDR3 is TGTGCCACCAGAGAAGGGACCCAGTACCTC.

The CDR3 sequence: CASSGAQPQHF. DNA for the CDR3: TGTGCCAGCAGTGGGGCCCAGCCCCAGCATTTT. V is TRBV6-1 and J is TRBJ1-5; D gene unclear. Germline V CDR1 and CDR2: MNHNS, SASEGT. V was pared by 4 bases and J by 7 bases, with 5 bases between. The CDR3 contains 11 residues.

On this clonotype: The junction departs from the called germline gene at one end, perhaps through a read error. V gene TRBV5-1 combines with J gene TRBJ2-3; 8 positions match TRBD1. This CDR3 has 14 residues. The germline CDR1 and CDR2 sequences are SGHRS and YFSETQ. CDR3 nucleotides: TGCGCCAACAGCCTCCTAGACAGGGGCGATACGCAGTATTTT. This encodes CANSLLDRGDTQYF.

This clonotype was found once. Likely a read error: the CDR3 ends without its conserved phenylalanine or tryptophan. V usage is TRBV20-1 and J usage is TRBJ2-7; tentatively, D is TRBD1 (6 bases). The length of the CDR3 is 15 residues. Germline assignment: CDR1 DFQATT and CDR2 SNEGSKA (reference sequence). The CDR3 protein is CCARSRQGIGYEQYL. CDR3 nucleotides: TGCTGTGCTAGAAGCCGTCAGGGGATCGGTTACGAGCAGTACTTA.

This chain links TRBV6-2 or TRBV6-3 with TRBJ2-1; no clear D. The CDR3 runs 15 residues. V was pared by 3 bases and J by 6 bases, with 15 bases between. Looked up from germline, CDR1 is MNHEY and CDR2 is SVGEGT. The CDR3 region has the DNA TGTGCCAGCAGTTATATCATGGGTGGCTGCAATGAGCAGTTCTTC. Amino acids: CASSYIMGGCNEQFF.

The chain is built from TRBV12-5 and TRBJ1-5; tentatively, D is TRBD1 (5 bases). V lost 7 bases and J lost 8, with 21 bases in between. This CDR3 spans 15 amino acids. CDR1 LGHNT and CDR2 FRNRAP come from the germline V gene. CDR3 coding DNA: TGTGCTAGTGCCCTTTATGGGGGAGGCAAAGAGCCCCAGCATTTT. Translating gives CASALYGGGKEPQHF.

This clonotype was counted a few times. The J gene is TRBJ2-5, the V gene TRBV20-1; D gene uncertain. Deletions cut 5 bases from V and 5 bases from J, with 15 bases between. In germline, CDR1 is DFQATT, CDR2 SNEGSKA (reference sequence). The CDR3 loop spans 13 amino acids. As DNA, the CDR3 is TGCAGTGCTGTGACTCTCACCCTGGAGACCCAGTACTTC. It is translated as CSAVTLTLETQYF.

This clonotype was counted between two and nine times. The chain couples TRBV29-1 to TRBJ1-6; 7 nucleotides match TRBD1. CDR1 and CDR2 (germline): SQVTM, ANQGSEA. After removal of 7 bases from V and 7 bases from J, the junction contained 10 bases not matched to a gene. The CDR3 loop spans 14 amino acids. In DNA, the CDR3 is TGCAGCGCCATGACAGGGCGGACGAATTCACCCCTCCACTTT. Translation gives CSAMTGRTNSPLHF.